This TCR beta chain was identified during a study of beta chain features in type 1 diabetes. Study findings and constraints: The naive, central memory and Treg TCRB repertoires of patients appeared to be more similar to one another than those of healthy donors. High-TCR-expressing cells could be over-represented by cDNA sequencing. Patients with type 1 diabetes carried fewer insertions and had more deletions at their VDJ junctions.

This clone was seen more than once but under ten times. What it binds is unknown. Expressed TCRB transcripts were sequenced after all isolated RNA was converted to cDNA. This table comes from immunoSEQ multiplex PCR, and its TCRdb copy is limited to in-frame clones, with some not included. The sample lists 300,000 to 350,000 clones; 12% to 15% were seen once. The germline V gene has CDR1 SGDLS and CDR2 YYNGEE. This CDR3 spans 17 amino acids. The V end was cut by 1 base, the J end by 2 bases, with 15 bases between. The receptor's source is a man aged 30-40 years in good health. The rearrangement uses TRBV9 and TRBJ2-2; D tentatively fits TRBD1 or TRBD2 (6 bases each). The specimen was central memory CD4+ T cells from blood. Here the CDR3 reads CASSVTQGGGNTGELFF. CDR3 DNA: TGTGCCAGCAGCGTAACGCAAGGGGGAGGTAACACCGGGGAGCTGTTTTTT.